The 13 T cell receptor beta chains below were found in one sample sequenced in a study of Graves' ophthalmopathy and Graves' hyperthyroidism (dated by TCRdb to the late 2010s). The run used an Illumina HiSeq 2000. For repertoire sequencing, the TCR beta CDR3 regions were amplified from RNA transcripts. The first round was an RT-PCR using HTBI primers with the Qiagen OneStep RT-PCR kit, and this first round was followed by a second-round multiplex PCR, then size selection and purification. TCRdb applied fastp at Q25 and MiXCR to the public reads, then kept only in-frame beta chains. When rows share a CDR3 protein, they turn into one entry using the most common DNA and genes. Counted in this sample were about 39,000 distinct CDR3 sequences; approximately 46% of them appeared once. The ten largest clones add up to approximately 25% of the sample. Sequencing input: peripheral blood. The receptors were gathered from an adult woman with stable Graves' hyperthyroidism.

This clonotype was observed many times. The chain is built from TRBV4-1 and TRBJ2-7, with D hard to call. This CDR3 spans 14 amino acids. Germline values: CDR1 MGHRA, CDR2 YSYEKL. Trimming removed 5 bases from V and 3 bases from J, with 14 bases in between. The CDR3 nucleotides read TGCGCCAGCAGCGTCTGGGCAGGAATCTACGAGCAGTACTTC. Translation: CASSVWAGIYEQYF.

The chain couples TRBV20-1 to TRBJ2-7; 10 bases fit TRBD2. V lost 5 bases and J lost 0; bases outside the gene matches: 4. The CDR3 contains 14 residues. Germline V gene data show CDR1 as DFQATT and CDR2 as SNEGSKA (reference sequence). In DNA, the CDR3 is TGCAGTGCTTTTCTAGCGGGAGTCTCCTACGAGCAGTACTTC. This sequence encodes CSAFLAGVSYEQYF.

This clonotype was counted at least ten times. This chain's CDR3 is CASSLTPAGTNQPQHF. CDR3 bases: TGTGCCAGCAGCCTAACCCCAGCCGGGACCAATCAGCCCCAGCATTTT. The gene calls are TRBV11-2 and TRBJ1-5; tentative D call: TRBD1 (5 bases). Germline V CDR1 and CDR2: SGHAT, FQNNGV. V was trimmed by 5 bases and J by 3 bases, leaving 17 bases between them. The CDR3 has 16 amino acids. The whole variable domain, filled in from reference TRBV11-2 and TRBJ1-5, reads EAGVAQSPRYKIIEKRQSVAFWCNPISGHATLYWYQQILGQGPKLLIQFQNNGVVDDSQLPKDRFSAERLKGVDSTLKIQPAKLEDSAVYLCASSLTPAGTNQPQHFGDGTRLSIL.

V and J are TRBV6-5 and TRBJ2-3; the D gene is possibly TRBD1 (5 bases). The germline V and J ends were trimmed by 4 bases and 3 bases, with 17 bases remaining between them. The CDR3 sequence is 16 residues long. Germline V gene data show CDR1 as MNHEY and CDR2 as SVGAGI. CDR3 residues: CASSSLLTGVTDTQYF. The CDR3 DNA is TGTGCCAGCAGTTCCCTCTTAACAGGAGTGACAGATACGCAGTATTTT.

This clonotype was detected only once. V usage is TRBV29-1 and J usage is TRBJ1-6; D might be TRBD1 (6 bases). Per the germline V gene, CDR1 is SQVTM and CDR2 is ANQGSEA. This CDR3 contains 14 residues. V lost 4 bases and J lost 7, with 14 bases in between. In DNA, the CDR3 is TGCAGCGTTGCGGGGGGCAGGGCAAATTCACCCCTCCACTTT. It specifies CSVAGGRANSPLHF.

This clonotype was recorded many times. The genes are TRBV5-1 and TRBJ1-1; 9 bases map to TRBD1. The V gene's germline CDR1 is SGHRS and CDR2 YFSETQ. The CDR3 is 16 residues long. Trimming at V came to 0 bases and at J to 7 bases, leaving 10 bases not matched to a gene. CDR3 amino acids: CASSLGSGTGFGEAFF. The CDR3, as DNA: TGCGCCAGCAGCTTGGGGTCCGGGACAGGGTTCGGTGAAGCTTTCTTT. Combining the CDR3 with reference TRBV5-1 and TRBJ1-1 gives the whole variable domain KAGVTQTPRYLIKTRGQQVTLSCSPISGHRSVSWYQQTPGQGLQFLFEYFSETQRNKGNFPGRFSGRQFSNSRSEMNVSTLELGDSALYLCASSLGSGTGFGEAFFGQGTRLTVV.

Only a few counts were recorded for this clonotype. The chain has TRBV4-2 and TRBJ1-6; no reliable D call. V was clipped by 1 base and J by 7 bases, with 2 bases between them. The CDR3 totals 12 residues. From germline, CDR1 is LGHNA and CDR2 YNFKEQ. This chain's CDR3 is CASSQGNSPLHF. The CDR3 nucleotides read TGTGCCAGCAGCCAAGGGAATTCACCCCTCCACTTT.

The CDR3 sequence is CASSPEGLGYNEQFF. The DNA for the CDR3 is TGTGCCAGCTCACCAGAGGGGCTAGGCTACAATGAGCAGTTCTTC. The rearrangement links TRBV18 to TRBJ2-1; D tentatively fits TRBD1 or TRBD2 (5 bases each). The CDR3 consists of 15 residues. Trimming pared 2 bases from V and 3 bases from J, leaving 11 bases between. In germline, CDR1 is KGHSH, CDR2 LQKENI.

For this clonotype: Here the CDR3 omits its conserved ending phenylalanine or tryptophan, so a read error is the likely source. The chain recombines TRBV30 with TRBJ2-7, with D perhaps being TRBD1 or TRBD2 (5 bases each). V was clipped by 0 bases and J by 2 bases, with 11 bases between them. The CDR3 consists of 14 residues. Per germline, CDR1 GTSNPN and CDR2 SVGIG (reference sequence). The CDR3 protein is CAWSVSGDPYEQYL. In DNA, the CDR3 is TGTGCCTGGAGTGTCTCCGGGGACCCCTACGAGCAGTACCTC.

V usage is TRBV15 and J usage is TRBJ1-5; 7 nucleotides agree with TRBD1. The CDR3 has 14 amino acids. The germline gives CDR1 LNHNV, CDR2 YYDKDF (reference sequence). V lost 6 bases and J lost 2; bases outside the gene matches: 4. The CDR3 nucleotides read TGTGCCACCAGTCTTACAGGGGGCAATCAGCCCCAGCATTTT. Protein: CATSLTGGNQPQHF.

This clonotype was seen many times. V and J are TRBV9 and TRBJ1-2; the match to TRBD1 covers 10 bases. CDR3 size: 16 residues. V was pared by 1 base and J by 5 bases, with 8 bases of the junction left unmatched. CDR1 and CDR2 (germline): SGDLS, YYNGEE. CDR3 sequence reads: CASSVPRQGAYYGYTF. Written as DNA, the CDR3 is TGTGCCAGCAGCGTACCGCGACAGGGGGCGTATTATGGCTACACCTTC. The full variable domain, with the rest looked up from reference TRBV9 and TRBJ1-2, is DSGVTQTPKHLITATGQRVTLRCSPRSGDLSVYWYQQSLDQGLQFLIQYYNGEERAKGNILERFSAQQFPDLHSELNLSSLELGDSALYFCASSVPRQGAYYGYTFGSGTRLTVV.

This clonotype came up many times. The rearrangement links TRBV20-1 to TRBJ2-7, with TRBD2 as a possible D gene (6 bases). This CDR3 contains 15 residues. Germline V lookup: CDR1 DFQATT, CDR2 SNEGSKA (reference sequence). V shed 1 base and J shed 2 bases, with 15 bases lying between them. The DNA for the CDR3 is TGCAGTGCTAGAGCGGACCTAGCGCATCCCTACGAGCAGTACTTC. This sequence encodes CSARADLAHPYEQYF.

This clonotype was detected many times. V is TRBV3-1 and J is TRBJ2-7, with TRBD1 matching over 9 bases. After removal of 4 bases from V and 5 bases from J, the junction contained 6 bases not matched to a gene. This CDR3 contains 14 residues. CDR1 LGHDT and CDR2 YNNKEL come from the germline V gene (reference sequence). The CDR3 sequence: CASSPGTGLNEQYF. The CDR3, as DNA: TGTGCCAGCAGCCCTGGGACAGGGCTCAACGAGCAGTACTTC.